The following is a T cell receptor (beta chain) sequence with its context. Its antigen is unknown. This specimen comes from a study of T cell responses to AZD1222 COVID-19 vaccine. Regarding the study as a whole: Spike was spanned by vaccine-associated CD4 TCRs, with dominance at 160-218 and 743-854. Among AZD1222 vaccinees, only 5 to 7 were seropositive at baseline. Clonal diversity may have been underestimated in mostly white British donors.

Clones were read by immunoSEQ multiplex PCR, and TCRdb kept only the in-frame ones, dropping some. The repertoire includes 150,000 to 200,000 clones, just over 90% of them detected once, and approximately 1.3% sits in the top ten. The CDR3 is 14 residues long. Trimming left V 0 bases short and J 3 bases short, with 9 bases between. The germline CDR1 and CDR2 sequences are SEHNR and FQNEAQ (reference sequence). This receptor was identified in an adult who received the AZD1222 COVID-19 vaccine. The V and J genes are TRBV7-9 and TRBJ2-7, with D maybe TRBD2 (5 bases). This sample comprised peripheral blood, obtained 28 days after the second AZD1222 dose. For the CDR3, the DNA is TGTGCCAGCAGCTTAGCCGAGGGTATCTACGAGCAGTACTTC. This sequence encodes CASSLAEGIYEQYF.